A selection of T cell receptor beta chains follows, all from one sample in a study of regulatory T cells in long-lasting Graves disease. TCRdb passed the multiplex PCR reads through MiXCR, listing each CDR3 protein once. Of fewer than 550,000 distinct CDR3 sequences listed, roughly 15% are singletons. The sample was also reused in another study, on T cells in Graves' hyperthyroidism and ophthalmopathy.

Sample: peripheral blood mononuclear cells (PBMCs), taken at new diagnosis, from a patient treated with antithyroid drugs. Source of these receptors: a woman aged 18 to 35 with Graves disease. The CDR3 runs from the conserved cysteine through the conserved F or W. D genes are given only for firm matches. Rows give clone size only sometimes, using once, few, many, or a class for an expanded clone.

d_call | j_call | v_call | clone_size | cdr3_nt | cdr3_aa
NA | TRBJ2-3 | TRBV11-3 | many | TGTGCCAGCAGCCTGTTTATGGGGGATACGCAGTATTTT | CASSLFMGDTQYF
NA | TRBJ1-1 | TRBV7-3 | few | TGTGCCAGCAGCTTAAACCGGGGCGCTGAAGCTTTCTTT | CASSLNRGAEAFF
NA | TRBJ2-7 | TRBV12-3/TRBV12-4 | many | TGTGCCAGCAGTTTACAGGGACCGGCAGGACGTAGCTACGAGCAGTACTTC | CASSLQGPAGRSYEQYF
TRBD1 | TRBJ1-3 | TRBV11-2 | many | TGTGCCAGCAGCTTAGTCGTGACAGGGCGAAACACCATATATTTT | CASSLVVTGRNTIYF
NA | TRBJ1-1 | TRBV7-9 | NA | TGTGCCAGCATTGTTTCAGGATTTCTCGGGACTGAAGCTTTCTTT | CASIVSGFLGTEAFF
NA | TRBJ2-5 | TRBV20-1 | NA | TGCAGTGCTGTACGAATACAAGAGACCCAGTACTTC | CSAVRIQETQYF
TRBD2 | TRBJ2-1 | TRBV7-2 | many | TGTGCCAGCAGCTCCCAAGGGAGCGGGAGTGCCGAGTTCTTC | CASSSQGSGSAEFF
TRBD1 | TRBJ1-1 | TRBV12-3/TRBV12-4 | NA | TGTGCCAGCAGCTACCTGGTGGGACAGGGGACAGGTGAAGCTTTCTTT | CASSYLVGQGTGEAFF
NA | TRBJ2-3 | TRBV2 | many | TGTGCCAGCTTGTTTCAGCACCTTTGGCCAGATACGCAGTATTTT | CASLFQHLWPDTQYF
NA | TRBJ2-7 | TRBV7-3 | many | TGTGCCAGCAGCTTAACGGGGGCGGGAGAATCCGAGCAGTACTTC | CASSLTGAGESEQYF
TRBD2 | TRBJ2-1 | TRBV19 | NA | TGTGCCAGTAGTACCACTAGCGTGAACTACAATGAGCAGTTCTTC | CASSTTSVNYNEQFF
TRBD2 | TRBJ2-3 | TRBV4-3 | few | TGCGCCAGCAGCCGGTCTAGCGGGTTTTCAGATACGCAGTATTTT | CASSRSSGFSDTQYF
NA | TRBJ1-2 | TRBV2 | many | TGTGCCAGCAGTGATGGGCAGCGGTCCAATGGCTACACCTTC | CASSDGQRSNGYTF
NA | TRBJ1-1 | TRBV3-1 | few | TGTGCCAGCAGCCAAAAGTCCTACAAGACTGAAGCTTTCTTT | CASSQKSYKTEAFF